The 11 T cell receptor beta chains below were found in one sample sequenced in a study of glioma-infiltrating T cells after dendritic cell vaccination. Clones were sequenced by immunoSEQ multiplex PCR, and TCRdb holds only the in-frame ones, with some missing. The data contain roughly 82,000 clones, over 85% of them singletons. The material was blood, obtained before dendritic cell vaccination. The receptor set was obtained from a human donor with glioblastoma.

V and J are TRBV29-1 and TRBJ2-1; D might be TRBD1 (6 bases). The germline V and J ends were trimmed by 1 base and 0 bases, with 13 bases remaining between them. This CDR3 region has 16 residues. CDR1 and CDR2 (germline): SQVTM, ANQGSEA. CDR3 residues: CSVEVPGASSYNEQFF. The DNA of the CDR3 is TGCAGCGTTGAAGTCCCAGGGGCCTCCTCCTACAATGAGCAGTTCTTC.

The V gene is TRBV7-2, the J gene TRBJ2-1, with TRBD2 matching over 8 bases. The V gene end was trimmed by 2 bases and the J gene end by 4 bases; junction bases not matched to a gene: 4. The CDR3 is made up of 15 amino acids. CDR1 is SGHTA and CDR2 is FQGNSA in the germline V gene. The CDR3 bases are TGTGCCAGCAGCTTATGGTCTAGCGGGTACAATGAGCAGTTCTTC. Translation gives CASSLWSSGYNEQFF.

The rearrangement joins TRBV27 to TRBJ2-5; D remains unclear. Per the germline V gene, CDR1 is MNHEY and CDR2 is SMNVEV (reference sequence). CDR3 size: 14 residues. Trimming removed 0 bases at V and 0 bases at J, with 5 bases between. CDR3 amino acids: CASSLSPYQETQYF. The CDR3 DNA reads TGTGCCAGCAGTTTATCCCCGTACCAAGAGACCCAGTACTTC.

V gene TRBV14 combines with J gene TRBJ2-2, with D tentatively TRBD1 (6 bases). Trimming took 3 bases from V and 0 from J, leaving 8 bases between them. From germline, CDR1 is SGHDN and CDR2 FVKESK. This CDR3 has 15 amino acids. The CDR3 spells CASSQGASNTGELFF. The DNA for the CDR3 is TGTGCCAGCAGCCAGGGGGCCTCGAACACCGGGGAGCTGTTTTTT.

The CDR3 nucleotides read TGTGCCAGTAGTATCCCGACAGGGGGCTCGAATTCACCCCTCCACTTT. It translates to CASSIPTGGSNSPLHF. The rearrangement links TRBV19 to TRBJ1-6; 10 bases are a match to TRBD1. This CDR3 region has 16 residues. Germline CDR1 and CDR2: LNHDA and SQIVND (reference sequence). The ends lost 3 bases at V and 7 bases at J; junction bases unmatched: 6. Using reference TRBV19 and TRBJ1-6 for the parts outside the CDR3, the full variable domain is DGGITQSPKYLFRKEGQNVTLSCEQNLNHDAMYWYRQDPGQGLRLIYYSQIVNDFQKGDIAEGYSVSREKKESFPLTVTSAQKNPTAFYLCASSIPTGGSNSPLHFGNGTRLTVT.

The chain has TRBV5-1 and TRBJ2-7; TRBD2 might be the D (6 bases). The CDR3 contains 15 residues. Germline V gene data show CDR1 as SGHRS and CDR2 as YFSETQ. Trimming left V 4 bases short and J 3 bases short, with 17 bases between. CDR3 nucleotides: TGCGCCAGCAGCGACGCGACGGGGGTAAGCTACGAGCAGTACTTC. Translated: CASSDATGVSYEQYF.

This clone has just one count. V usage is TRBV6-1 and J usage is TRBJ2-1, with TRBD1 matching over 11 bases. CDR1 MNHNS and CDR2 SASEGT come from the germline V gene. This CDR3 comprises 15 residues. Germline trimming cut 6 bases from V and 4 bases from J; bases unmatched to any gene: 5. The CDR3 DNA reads TGTGCCAGCAGGTCCGGGACAGGGGGGTACAATGAGCAGTTCTTC. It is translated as CASRSGTGGYNEQFF.

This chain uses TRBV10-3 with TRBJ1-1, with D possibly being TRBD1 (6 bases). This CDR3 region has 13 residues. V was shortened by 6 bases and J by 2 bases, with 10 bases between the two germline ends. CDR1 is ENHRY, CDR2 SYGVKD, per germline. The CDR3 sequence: CAIRRDINTEAFF. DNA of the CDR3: TGTGCCATCAGAAGGGACATCAACACTGAAGCTTTCTTT.

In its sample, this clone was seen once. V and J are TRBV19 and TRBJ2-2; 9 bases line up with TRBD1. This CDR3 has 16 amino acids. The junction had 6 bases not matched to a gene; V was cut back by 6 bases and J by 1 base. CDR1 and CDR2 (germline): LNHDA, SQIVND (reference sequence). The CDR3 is CASRGTGRGNTGELFF. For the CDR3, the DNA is TGTGCCAGTAGGGGGACAGGGCGAGGGAACACCGGGGAGCTGTTTTTT.

The CDR3 bases are TGTGCCAGCAGCGTCCTTAGCGGGGGGGCGAGTGAGCAGTTCTTC. Residues: CASSVLSGGASEQFF. V usage is TRBV9 and J usage is TRBJ2-1; the match to TRBD2 covers 11 bases. The CDR3 contains 15 residues. With V trimmed by 2 bases and J by 9 bases, 7 bases remained unmatched. CDR1 and CDR2 (germline): SGDLS, YYNGEE.

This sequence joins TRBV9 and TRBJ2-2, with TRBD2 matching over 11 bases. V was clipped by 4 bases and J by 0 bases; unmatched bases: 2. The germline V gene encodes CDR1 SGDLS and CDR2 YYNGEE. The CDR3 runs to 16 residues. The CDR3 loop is CASSMTSGANTGELFF. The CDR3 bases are TGTGCCAGCAGCATGACTAGCGGGGCGAACACCGGGGAGCTGTTTTTT.